Shown below are 11 T cell receptor beta chains from a single sample sequenced in a study of blood T cell repertoires in COVID-19 (dated by TCRdb to 2018 to 2020). Library construction relied on the immunoSEQ multiplex PCR assay. As stored in TCRdb, this immuneACCESS dataset retains in-frame rearrangements with V and J assigned. A fraction of the clones does not appear; measured against another copy, unresolved V genes explain less than half of the discrepancy, and the remainder lacks a known reason. For this sample there are approximately 180,000 clones; 82% appear just once. Together, the top ten hold 8% to 9.5% of the sample. Specimen: peripheral blood. Receptors were obtained from a woman aged 70-85 years with acute or convalescent COVID-19.

The chain joins TRBV5-1 to TRBJ2-4; 11 bases match TRBD2. After removal of 4 bases from V and 1 base from J, the junction contained 4 bases not matched to a gene. CDR1 is SGHRS and CDR2 is YFSETQ in the germline V gene. This CDR3 region has 16 residues. Here the CDR3 DNA reads TGCGCCAGCAGCCAAGGACTAGCGGGTGCCAAAAACATTCAGTACTTC. Protein: CASSQGLAGAKNIQYF.

This clone was detected only once. J is TRBJ2-5 and V is TRBV7-2; D is ambiguous. The length of the CDR3 is 14 residues. V gave up 0 bases and J gave up 5 bases, with 10 bases separating them. Looked up from germline, CDR1 is SGHTA and CDR2 is FQGNSA. The CDR3 loop is CASSLAGYRETQYF. CDR3 in DNA: TGTGCCAGCAGCTTAGCGGGCTACCGGGAGACCCAGTACTTC.

The gene calls are TRBV7-9 and TRBJ2-5; D possibly corresponds to TRBD1 (5 bases). Germline V gene sequence: CDR1 SEHNR, CDR2 FQNEAQ (reference sequence). The CDR3 totals 14 residues. Trimming took 1 base from V and 1 from J, leaving 7 bases between them. DNA of the CDR3: TGTGCCAGCAGCTTAGTTGACAGCCAAGAGACCCAGTACTTC. Its translation: CASSLVDSQETQYF.

The gene calls are TRBV3-1 (or the pseudogene TRBV3-2) and TRBJ1-3; possible D gene TRBD1, 5 bases. The CDR3 loop spans 18 amino acids. Trimming took 3 bases from V and 0 from J, leaving 18 bases between them. Germline loops: CDR1 LGHDT, CDR2 YNNKEL (reference sequence). The CDR3 loop is CASSHPNRQLTSGNTIYF. In DNA form, the CDR3 reads TGTGCCAGCAGCCACCCGAACCGACAGTTGACCTCTGGAAACACCATATATTTT.

The CDR3 bases are TGCGCCATCCCAGGACTAAGGGGTGAGCAGTTCTTC. Translating gives CAIPGLRGEQFF. V usage is TRBV10-1 and J usage is TRBJ2-1; D may be TRBD2 (6 bases). CDR3 length equals 12 residues. From germline, CDR1 is WNHNN and CDR2 SYGVQD (reference sequence). Trimming removed 10 bases from V and 9 bases from J, with 16 bases in between.

Concerning this clone itself: Other DNA variants within this sample encode the same CDR3. The chain couples TRBV28 to TRBJ1-1, with 9 bases fitting TRBD1. Per the germline V gene, CDR1 is MDHEN and CDR2 is SYDVKM. J gave up 1 base and V 6 bases, and 3 bases lay outside the gene matches. CDR3 length: 14 residues. CDR3 amino acids: CASSLTGGNTEAFF. Here the CDR3 DNA reads TGTGCCAGCAGCCTGACAGGGGGGAACACTGAAGCTTTCTTT.

V and J are TRBV6-2 or TRBV6-3 and TRBJ2-5; TRBD2 aligns across 7 bases. This CDR3 region has 16 residues. Germline assignment: CDR1 MNHEY and CDR2 SVGEGT. J gave up 5 bases and V 5 bases, and 14 bases lay outside the gene matches. CDR3 residues: CASSTGLLGRSETQYF. Here the CDR3 DNA reads TGTGCCAGCAGTACGGGACTTCTCGGGAGGTCTGAGACCCAGTACTTC.

This clone was seen just once. The rearrangement joins TRBV27 to TRBJ2-1; 9 bases line up with TRBD1. This CDR3 contains 15 residues. Germline values: CDR1 MNHEY, CDR2 SMNVEV (reference sequence). V dropped 0 bases and J dropped 6; count of bases not matched to a gene: 3. Here the CDR3 reads CASSLSWTGVNEQFF. CDR3 DNA: TGTGCCAGCAGTTTATCGTGGACAGGGGTCAATGAGCAGTTCTTC.

This chain connects TRBV9 to TRBJ2-2, with 9 bases aligning to TRBD2. There are 18 residues in the CDR3. The germline V gene encodes CDR1 SGDLS and CDR2 YYNGEE. J lost 0 bases, V lost 0 bases, and 6 bases had no gene match. CDR3 sequence (DNA): TGTGCCAGCAGCGTAGGTCCTGGCGGGAGGGCGAACACCGGGGAGCTGTTTTTT. This translates into CASSVGPGGRANTGELFF.

This chain uses TRBV6-1 with TRBJ1-2; the D gene is possibly TRBD1 (6 bases). The germline V and J ends were trimmed by 3 bases and 6 bases, with 17 bases remaining between them. This CDR3 is 15 amino acids long. From germline, CDR1 is MNHNS and CDR2 SASEGT. CDR3 sequence (DNA): TGTGCCAGCAGTGATAAGGCACAGGGAGAGGATGGCTACACCTTC. This codes for CASSDKAQGEDGYTF.

V and J are TRBV5-8 and TRBJ2-4, with D perhaps matching TRBD2 (7 bases). V was trimmed by 6 bases and J by 4 bases, leaving 23 bases between them. Germline V gene data show CDR1 as SGHTS and CDR2 as YDEGEE. This CDR3 comprises 17 residues. The CDR3 spells CASTRLSTGGLKNIQYF. The CDR3 DNA reads TGTGCCAGCACCCGCTTATCGACGGGGGGCCTGAAAAACATTCAGTACTTC. Based on the CDR3 plus reference TRBV5-8 and TRBJ2-4, the full variable domain is EAGVTQSPTHLIKTRGQQATLRCSPISGHTSVYWYQQALGLGLQFLLWYDEGEERNRGNFPPRFSGRQFPNYSSELNVNALELEDSALYLCASTRLSTGGLKNIQYFGAGTRLSVL.